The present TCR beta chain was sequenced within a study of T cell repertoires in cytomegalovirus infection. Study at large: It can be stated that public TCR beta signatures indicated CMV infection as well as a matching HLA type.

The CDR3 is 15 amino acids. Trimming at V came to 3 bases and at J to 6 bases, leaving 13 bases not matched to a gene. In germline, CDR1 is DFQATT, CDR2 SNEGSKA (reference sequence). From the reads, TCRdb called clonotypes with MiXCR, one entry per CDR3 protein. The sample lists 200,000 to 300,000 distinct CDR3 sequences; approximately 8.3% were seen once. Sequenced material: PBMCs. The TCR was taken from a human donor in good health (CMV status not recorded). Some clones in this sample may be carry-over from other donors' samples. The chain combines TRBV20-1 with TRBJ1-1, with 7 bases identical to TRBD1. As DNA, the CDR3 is TGCAGTGCTAGGTCTGGGGTCAGGGGGGTCGCTGAAGCTTTCTTT. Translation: CSARSGVRGVAEAFF.